Listed here are 22 T cell receptor beta chains from one sample, sequenced in a study of blood T cells in healthy people across ages. Next came a second PCR, run for about 7 to 12 cycles, which used a sample-barcoded 5' primer along with a J-beta primer mix. One entry per CDR3 protein results from TCRdb running MiXCR on the 5' RACE reads. The repertoire consists of approximately 800,000 distinct CDR3 sequences, with 20% to 25% occurring once and the leading ten covering 3.7%. Separately, the same data were catalogued under a study of T cells of mothers and their children.

The sequencing sample was made of blood. The receptors come from a boy between 5 and 17 years old in good health.

The chain is built from TRBV5-1 and TRBJ2-3; D is perhaps TRBD1 or TRBD2 (5 bases each). The ends were cut back, 2 bases at V and 3 bases at J, with 16 bases in the middle. The CDR3 runs to 16 residues. CDR1 is SGHRS and CDR2 is YFSETQ in the germline V gene. Written as DNA, the CDR3 is TGCGCCAGCAGCTTCAATTTGGGGGATTGGACAGATACGCAGTATTTT. Its translation is CASSFNLGDWTDTQYF.

The chain has TRBV28 and TRBJ2-7, with 10 bases that match TRBD1. The V gene end was trimmed by 3 bases and the J gene end by 2 bases; junction bases not matched to a gene: 4. CDR3 length: 15 amino acids. Germline assignment: CDR1 MDHEN and CDR2 SYDVKM. In DNA, the CDR3 is TGTGCCAGCAGTTTGCGGGGGACAGGGGCCTACGAGCAGTACTTC. Residues: CASSLRGTGAYEQYF.

The V gene is TRBV18, the J gene TRBJ2-1, with 9 bases aligning to TRBD2. The CDR3 consists of 15 residues. In germline, CDR1 is KGHSH, CDR2 LQKENI. V was clipped by 5 bases and J by 4 bases; unmatched bases: 6. Written as DNA, the CDR3 is TGTGCCAGCTCAACGACTAGCGGAGGTTACAATGAGCAGTTCTTC. Encoded protein: CASSTTSGGYNEQFF.

The rearrangement uses TRBV3-1 and TRBJ2-7, with a possible D match to TRBD2 (5 bases). The CDR3 length is 17 residues. Germline lookup yields CDR1 LGHDT and CDR2 YNNKEL (reference sequence). The V end lost 0 bases, the J end lost 4 bases, and 19 bases lay between the germline ends. DNA of the CDR3: TGTGCCAGCAGCCAAGATTTTGATAGCGCCCGTCGGTACGAGCAGTACTTC. Translation: CASSQDFDSARRYEQYF.

This clonotype has a count of ten or more. J is TRBJ1-2 and V is TRBV5-1; tentative D call: TRBD1 (5 bases). The CDR3 runs to 17 residues. In germline, CDR1 is SGHRS, CDR2 YFSETQ. The V and J ends lost 0 bases and 4 bases respectively, with 19 bases between them. In DNA form, the CDR3 reads TGCGCCAGCAGCTTGGGGTCTCTGGGACTCTTAAGCTATGGCTACACCTTC. Translating gives CASSLGSLGLLSYGYTF. The whole variable domain, remainder taken from reference TRBV5-1 and TRBJ1-2, is KAGVTQTPRYLIKTRGQQVTLSCSPISGHRSVSWYQQTPGQGLQFLFEYFSETQRNKGNFPGRFSGRQFSNSRSEMNVSTLELGDSALYLCASSLGSLGLLSYGYTFGSGTRLTVV.

V usage is TRBV14 and J usage is TRBJ2-1; no clear D gene. CDR1 and CDR2 (germline): SGHDN, FVKESK. CDR3 length: 15 amino acids. The V and J ends lost 4 bases and 2 bases respectively, with 12 bases between them. CDR3 DNA sequence: TGTGCCAGCAGCCCCCTATCCAACCCCTACAATGAGCAGTTCTTC. Its translation: CASSPLSNPYNEQFF.

Ten or more counts support this clonotype. The CDR3, as DNA: TGTGCCAGCAGTCCCCAGCGGGAGGGCCCGCATACGCAGTATTTT. Protein: CASSPQREGPHTQYF. The gene calls are TRBV6-5 and TRBJ2-3, with 10 nucleotides matching TRBD2. V was clipped by 5 bases and J by 7 bases; unmatched bases: 9. The CDR3 is made up of 15 amino acids. Looked up from germline, CDR1 is MNHEY and CDR2 is SVGAGI.

This clonotype was seen at least ten times. V usage is TRBV5-5 and J usage is TRBJ2-1, with TRBD2 identical over 8 bases. Germline CDR1 and CDR2: SGHKS and YYEKEE (reference sequence). V lost 0 bases, J lost 4 bases, and 18 bases stayed unmatched. The length of the CDR3 is 20 residues. The DNA of the CDR3 is TGTGCCAGCAGCTTGGTGTCTAGGCGGGGGGCGACGGGGCCGTACAATGAGCAGTTCTTC. Protein sequence: CASSLVSRRGATGPYNEQFF.

This clonotype has more than one count but fewer than ten. This chain connects TRBV7-9 to TRBJ2-5, with D unresolved. Germline V gene data show CDR1 as SEHNR and CDR2 as FQNEAQ (reference sequence). CDR3 length: 13 residues. V dropped 3 bases and J dropped 4 bases, with 9 bases sitting between them. CDR3 protein: CASSLGPGETQYF. The CDR3 bases are TGTGCCAGCAGCTTGGGCCCCGGAGAGACCCAGTACTTC.

V is TRBV27 and J is TRBJ2-3, with D maybe TRBD1 (5 bases). There are 15 residues in the CDR3. The V gene lost 6 bases and the J gene lost 5 bases, with 18 bases spanning the gap. The germline gives CDR1 MNHEY, CDR2 SMNVEV (reference sequence). DNA for the CDR3: TGTGCCAGCAGCAGTTTCATCCAGGGCGGAGATACGCAGTATTTT. Translated: CASSSFIQGGDTQYF.

This rearrangement joins TRBV6-6 to TRBJ2-5; 7 nucleotides align to TRBD1. The CDR3 is made up of 15 amino acids. Per germline, CDR1 MNHNY and CDR2 SVGAGI (reference sequence). J was trimmed by 3 bases and V by 2 bases; bases with no gene match: 6. The CDR3 DNA is TGTGCCAGCAGTTACGCCCAGACAGGGAAAGAGACCCAGTACTTC. Translation: CASSYAQTGKETQYF.

The rearrangement links TRBV5-1 to TRBJ2-5, with 8 nucleotides matching TRBD1. V shed 4 bases, J shed 2 bases, and the junction held 10 bases outside the gene matches. The CDR3 spans 16 residues. CDR1 and CDR2 from the germline V gene are SGHRS and YFSETQ. Written as DNA, the CDR3 is TGCGCCAGCAGCACGGTCAGGGGGCTAAATCAAGAGACCCAGTACTTC. It specifies CASSTVRGLNQETQYF. The whole variable domain, remainder taken from reference TRBV5-1 and TRBJ2-5, is KAGVTQTPRYLIKTRGQQVTLSCSPISGHRSVSWYQQTPGQGLQFLFEYFSETQRNKGNFPGRFSGRQFSNSRSEMNVSTLELGDSALYLCASSTVRGLNQETQYFGPGTRLLVL.

This clonotype was seen only a few times. The chain links TRBV20-1 to TRBJ2-6, with D unclear. Trimming stripped 0 bases from V and 0 bases from J, with 6 bases between. Germline CDR1 is DFQATT and CDR2 is SNEGSKA (reference sequence). This CDR3 comprises 15 residues. The CDR3 spells CSARDSSSGANVLTF. CDR3 coding DNA: TGCAGTGCTAGAGACAGCTCCTCTGGGGCCAACGTCCTGACTTTC.

The chain links TRBV4-3 to TRBJ2-1, with 7 bases that match TRBD1. The germline gives CDR1 LGHNA, CDR2 YSLEER. V trimming: 0 bases; J trimming: 4 bases; junction bases outside the gene matches: 6. The CDR3 has 16 amino acids. As DNA, the CDR3 is TGCGCCAGCAGCCAAGATTTAGGGACAGAATACAATGAGCAGTTCTTC. This sequence encodes CASSQDLGTEYNEQFF.

V gene TRBV28 combines with J gene TRBJ2-1; a possible D gene is TRBD2 (5 bases). Germline lookup yields CDR1 MDHEN and CDR2 SYDVKM. Deletions cut 5 bases from V and 2 bases from J, with 22 bases between. The CDR3 covers 18 residues. The CDR3 loop reads CASSPPLYSGWPYNEQFF. The DNA of the CDR3 is TGTGCCAGCAGTCCCCCCTTATATTCGGGGTGGCCCTACAATGAGCAGTTCTTC.

This clonotype has more than one count but fewer than ten. CDR3 nucleotide sequence: TGTGCCATCAGTGAGGGCGCTATTGCGGGAGGTATCTACGAGCAGTACTTC. Its protein product is CAISEGAIAGGIYEQYF. V gene TRBV10-3 combines with J gene TRBJ2-7, with 8 positions matching TRBD2. This CDR3 has 17 residues. Germline V gene lookup returns CDR1 ENHRY and CDR2 SYGVKD. V lost 2 bases to trimming and J lost 3 bases; unmatched junction nucleotides: 12.

The chain uses TRBV15 and TRBJ2-5; D may be TRBD1 (5 bases). In germline, CDR1 is LNHNV, CDR2 YYDKDF (reference sequence). The CDR3 has 14 amino acids. V dropped 3 bases and J dropped 4 bases, with 12 bases sitting between them. The CDR3: CATSRLQGSETQYF. Here the CDR3 DNA reads TGTGCCACCAGCAGGCTCCAGGGATCAGAGACCCAGTACTTC.

The J gene is TRBJ1-4, the V gene TRBV4-3; tentative D call: TRBD1 (5 bases). Germline loops: CDR1 LGHNA, CDR2 YSLEER. The CDR3 runs 14 residues. V was trimmed by 0 bases and J by 8 bases, leaving 10 bases between them. CDR3 amino acids: CASSQDRVGEKLFF. The CDR3 coding sequence is TGCGCCAGCAGCCAAGACAGGGTCGGCGAAAAACTGTTTTTT.

This clonotype was seen more than once but under ten times. This chain uses TRBV6-5 with TRBJ2-1, with 11 bases lining up with TRBD2. The V gene's germline CDR1 is MNHEY and CDR2 SVGAGI. V was pared by 0 bases and J by 8 bases, with 3 bases of the junction left unmatched. The length of the CDR3 is 15 residues. The CDR3 DNA sequence: TGTGCCAGCAGTTACTCGCTAGCGGGAGGCTATGAGCAGTTCTTC. Protein: CASSYSLAGGYEQFF.

This clonotype was found a few times. The V gene is TRBV20-1, the J gene TRBJ1-5; tentatively, D is TRBD1 (6 bases). The CDR3 has 16 residues. Trimming cost V 6 bases and J 2 bases, with 20 bases left between them. The V gene's germline CDR1 is DFQATT and CDR2 SNEGSKA (reference sequence). Here the CDR3 reads CSATTPGVHRNQPQHF. CDR3 sequence (DNA): TGCAGTGCAACCACACCAGGGGTTCATCGCAATCAGCCCCAGCATTTT.

This clonotype has more than one count but fewer than ten. This rearrangement joins TRBV4-1 to TRBJ2-7, with D possibly matching TRBD1 (5 bases). There are 15 residues in the CDR3. The V end lost 0 bases, the J end lost 3 bases, and 12 bases lay between the germline ends. Germline CDR1 MGHRA, CDR2 YSYEKL. The CDR3 nucleotides read TGCGCCAGCAGCCAAGATCAGGGCTCCTACTACGAGCAGTACTTC. It is translated as CASSQDQGSYYEQYF.

The chain links TRBV20-1 to TRBJ2-7, with D perhaps assigned TRBD1 or TRBD2 (5 bases each). Looked up from germline, CDR1 is DFQATT and CDR2 is SNEGSKA (reference sequence). CDR3 length equals 13 residues. V was pared by 6 bases and J by 0 bases, with 12 bases between. CDR3 region: CSAQGGFSYEQYF. The CDR3 nucleotides read TGCAGTGCCCAGGGCGGGTTCTCCTACGAGCAGTACTTC.